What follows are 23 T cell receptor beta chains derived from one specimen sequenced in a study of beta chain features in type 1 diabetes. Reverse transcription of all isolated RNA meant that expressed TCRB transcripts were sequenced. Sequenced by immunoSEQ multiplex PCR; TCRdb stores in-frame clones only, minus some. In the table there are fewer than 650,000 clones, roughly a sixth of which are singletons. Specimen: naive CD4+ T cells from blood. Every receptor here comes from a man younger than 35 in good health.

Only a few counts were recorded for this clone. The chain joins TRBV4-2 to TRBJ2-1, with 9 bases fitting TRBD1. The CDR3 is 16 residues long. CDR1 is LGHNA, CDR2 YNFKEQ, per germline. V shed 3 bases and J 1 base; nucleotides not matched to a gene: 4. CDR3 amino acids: CASSHSGTGSYNEQFF. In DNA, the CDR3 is TGTGCCAGCAGCCATTCCGGGACAGGGTCCTACAATGAGCAGTTCTTC.

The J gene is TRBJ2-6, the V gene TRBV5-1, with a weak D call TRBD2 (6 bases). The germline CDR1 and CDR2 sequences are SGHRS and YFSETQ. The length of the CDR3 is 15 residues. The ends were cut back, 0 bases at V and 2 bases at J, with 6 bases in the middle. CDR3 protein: CASSLGRAGANVLTF. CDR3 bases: TGCGCCAGCAGCTTGGGGAGGGCTGGGGCCAACGTCCTGACTTTC. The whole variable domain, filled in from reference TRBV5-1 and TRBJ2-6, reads KAGVTQTPRYLIKTRGQQVTLSCSPISGHRSVSWYQQTPGQGLQFLFEYFSETQRNKGNFPGRFSGRQFSNSRSEMNVSTLELGDSALYLCASSLGRAGANVLTFGAGSRLTVL.

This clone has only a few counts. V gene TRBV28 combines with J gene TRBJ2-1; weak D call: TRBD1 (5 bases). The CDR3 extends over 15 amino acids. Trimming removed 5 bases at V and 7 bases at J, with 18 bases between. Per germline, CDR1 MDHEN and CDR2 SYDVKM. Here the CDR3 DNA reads TGTGCCAGCAGTCAAAGACAGCTTCCCTCAAATGAGCAGTTCTTC. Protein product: CASSQRQLPSNEQFF.

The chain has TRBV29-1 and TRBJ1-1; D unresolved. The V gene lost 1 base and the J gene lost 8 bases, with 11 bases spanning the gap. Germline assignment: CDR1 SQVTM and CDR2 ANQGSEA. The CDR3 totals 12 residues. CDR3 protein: CSVEVGRAEAFF. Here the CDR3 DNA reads TGCAGCGTTGAAGTTGGGCGAGCGGAAGCTTTCTTT.

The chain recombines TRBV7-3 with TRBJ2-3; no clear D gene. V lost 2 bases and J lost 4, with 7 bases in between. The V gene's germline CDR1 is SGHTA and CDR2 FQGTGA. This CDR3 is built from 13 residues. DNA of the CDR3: TGTGCCAGCAGCTTACGACCTGCAGATACGCAGTATTTT. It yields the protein CASSLRPADTQYF.

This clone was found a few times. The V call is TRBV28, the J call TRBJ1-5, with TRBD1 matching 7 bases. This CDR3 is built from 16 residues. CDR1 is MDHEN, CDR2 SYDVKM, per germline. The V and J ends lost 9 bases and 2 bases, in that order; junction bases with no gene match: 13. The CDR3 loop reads CARDTCVGTGNQPQHF. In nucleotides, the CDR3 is TGTGCCAGGGACACTTGCGTAGGGACAGGCAATCAGCCCCAGCATTTT.

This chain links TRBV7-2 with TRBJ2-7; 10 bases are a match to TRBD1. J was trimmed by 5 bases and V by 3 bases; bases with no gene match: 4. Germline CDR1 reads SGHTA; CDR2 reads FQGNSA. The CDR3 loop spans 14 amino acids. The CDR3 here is CASSFRQGAHEQYF. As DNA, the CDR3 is TGTGCCAGCAGCTTTCGACAGGGGGCCCACGAGCAGTACTTC.

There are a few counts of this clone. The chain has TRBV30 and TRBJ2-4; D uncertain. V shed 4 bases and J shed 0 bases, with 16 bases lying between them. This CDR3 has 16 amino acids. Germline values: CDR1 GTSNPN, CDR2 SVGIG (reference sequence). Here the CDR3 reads CAWIPRFRLAKNIQYF. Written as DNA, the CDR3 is TGTGCCTGGATTCCCCGATTTCGTCTAGCCAAAAACATTCAGTACTTC.

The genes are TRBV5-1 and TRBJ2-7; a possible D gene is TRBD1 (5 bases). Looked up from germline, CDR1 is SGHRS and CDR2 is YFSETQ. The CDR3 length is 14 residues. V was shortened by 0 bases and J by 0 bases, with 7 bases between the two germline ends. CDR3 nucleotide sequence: TGCGCCAGCAGCTTGGGACAGCTCTCCTACGAGCAGTACTTC. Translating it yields CASSLGQLSYEQYF.

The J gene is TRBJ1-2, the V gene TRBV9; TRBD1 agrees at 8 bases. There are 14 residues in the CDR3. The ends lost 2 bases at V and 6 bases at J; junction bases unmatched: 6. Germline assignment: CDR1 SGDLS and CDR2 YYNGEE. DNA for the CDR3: TGTGCCAGCAGCGTTCAGGGGGCGGCCCATGGCTACACCTTC. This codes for CASSVQGAAHGYTF.

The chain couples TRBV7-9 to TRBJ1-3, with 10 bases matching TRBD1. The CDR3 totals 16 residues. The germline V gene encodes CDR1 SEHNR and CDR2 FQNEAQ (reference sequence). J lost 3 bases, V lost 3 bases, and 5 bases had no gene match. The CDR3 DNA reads TGTGCCAGCAGCTTGACGACAGGGGGCCTTGGAAACACCATATATTTT. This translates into CASSLTTGGLGNTIYF.

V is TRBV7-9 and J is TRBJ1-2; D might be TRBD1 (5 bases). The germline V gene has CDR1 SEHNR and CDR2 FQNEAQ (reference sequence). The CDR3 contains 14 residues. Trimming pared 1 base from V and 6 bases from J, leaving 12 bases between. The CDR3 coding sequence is TGTGCCAGCAGCTTAGTGCGCAGGGACCATGGCTACACCTTC. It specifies CASSLVRRDHGYTF.

CDR3 DNA sequence: TGTGCCAGCAGCACGGGACAGGGCTATGGAAACACCATATATTTT. It translates to CASSTGQGYGNTIYF. V is TRBV7-2 and J is TRBJ1-3, with TRBD1 identical over 9 bases. Germline V gene data show CDR1 as SGHTA and CDR2 as FQGNSA. The J segment lost 3 bases and the V segment lost 5 bases, leaving 5 bases of the junction unmatched. CDR3 length: 15 amino acids.

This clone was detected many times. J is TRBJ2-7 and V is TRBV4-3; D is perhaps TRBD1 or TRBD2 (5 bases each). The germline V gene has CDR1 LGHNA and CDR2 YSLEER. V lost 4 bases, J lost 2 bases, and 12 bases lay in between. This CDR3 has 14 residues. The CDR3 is CASSRFLGPYEQYF. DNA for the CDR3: TGCGCCAGCAGCCGCTTTTTGGGACCCTACGAGCAGTACTTC.

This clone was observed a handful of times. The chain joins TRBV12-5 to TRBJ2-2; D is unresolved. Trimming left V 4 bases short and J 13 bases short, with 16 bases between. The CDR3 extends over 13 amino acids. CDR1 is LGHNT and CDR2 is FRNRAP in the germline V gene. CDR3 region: CASGSSPGPRLFF. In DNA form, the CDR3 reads TGTGCTAGTGGTTCGTCCCCGGGCCCTAGGCTGTTTTTT.

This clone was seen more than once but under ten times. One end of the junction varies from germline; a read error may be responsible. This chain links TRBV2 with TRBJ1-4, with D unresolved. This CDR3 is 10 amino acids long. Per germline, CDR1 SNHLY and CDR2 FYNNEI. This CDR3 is CASSEAGKIF. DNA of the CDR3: TGTGCCAGCAGTGAAGCAGGGAAGATTTTT.

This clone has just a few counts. The CDR3 reads CASSYPGTVLGQFF. The CDR3 DNA sequence: TGTGCCAGCAGTTACCCAGGGACGGTTTTAGGGCAGTTCTTC. This sequence joins TRBV6-6 and TRBJ2-1; D tentatively reads TRBD1 or TRBD2 (5 bases each). This CDR3 is built from 14 residues. Per germline, CDR1 MNHNY and CDR2 SVGAGI (reference sequence). Between the trimmed V and J ends, which lost 2 bases and 12 bases, there was a span of 17 bases.

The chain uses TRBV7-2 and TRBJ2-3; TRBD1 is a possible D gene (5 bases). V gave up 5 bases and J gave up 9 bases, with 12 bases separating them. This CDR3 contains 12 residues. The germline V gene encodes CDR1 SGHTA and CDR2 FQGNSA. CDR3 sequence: CASSLQELTQYF. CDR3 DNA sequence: TGTGCCAGCAGCCTACAGGAGTTAACGCAGTATTTT.

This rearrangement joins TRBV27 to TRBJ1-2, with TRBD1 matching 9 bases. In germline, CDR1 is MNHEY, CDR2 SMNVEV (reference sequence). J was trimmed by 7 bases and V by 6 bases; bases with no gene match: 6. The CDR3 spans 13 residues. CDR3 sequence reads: CASRQGAWGGYTF. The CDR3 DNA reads TGTGCCAGCAGACAGGGGGCGTGGGGTGGCTACACCTTC.

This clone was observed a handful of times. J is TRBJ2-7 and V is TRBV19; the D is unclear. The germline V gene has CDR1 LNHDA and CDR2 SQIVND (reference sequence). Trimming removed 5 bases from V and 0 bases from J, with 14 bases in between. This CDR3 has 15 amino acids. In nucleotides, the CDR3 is TGTGCCAGTAGTCCCCTTTGGGGAAACTCCTACGAGCAGTACTTC. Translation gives CASSPLWGNSYEQYF.

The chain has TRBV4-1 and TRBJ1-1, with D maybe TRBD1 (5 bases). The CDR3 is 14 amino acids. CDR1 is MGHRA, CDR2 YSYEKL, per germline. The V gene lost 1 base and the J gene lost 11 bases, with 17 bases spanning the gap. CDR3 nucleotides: TGCGCCAGCAGCCAAGGCTTTGTAGGGGTTGAGGCTTTCTTT. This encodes CASSQGFVGVEAFF.

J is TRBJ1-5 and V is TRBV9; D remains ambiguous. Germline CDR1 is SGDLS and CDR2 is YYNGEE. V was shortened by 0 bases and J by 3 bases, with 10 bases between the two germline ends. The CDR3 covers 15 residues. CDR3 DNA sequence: TGTGCCAGCAGCGTAGCTCCGGCAGTCAATCAGCCCCAGCATTTT. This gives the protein CASSVAPAVNQPQHF.

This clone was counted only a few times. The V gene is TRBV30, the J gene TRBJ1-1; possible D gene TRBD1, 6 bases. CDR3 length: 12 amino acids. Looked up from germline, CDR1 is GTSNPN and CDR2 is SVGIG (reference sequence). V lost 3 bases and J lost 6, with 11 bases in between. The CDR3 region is CAWSQQGSEAFF. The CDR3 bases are TGTGCCTGGAGCCAACAGGGATCTGAAGCTTTCTTT.